Presented here are 30 T cell receptor beta chains from one specimen sequenced in a study of OX40 agonist ivuxolimab in advanced cancers. TCRdb's copy holds only in-frame clones and misses some; the assay was immunoSEQ multiplex PCR. Of about 26,000 clones listed, around 79% are singletons. The material sequenced was CD4+ or CD8+ T cells sorted from blood, taken in a trial of the OX40 agonist ivuxolimab. These receptors were collected from an adult with an advanced solid tumor such as melanoma, head and neck, liver or kidney cancer.

CDR3: CAIEGAGPNYGYTF. CDR3 DNA: TGTGCCATCGAAGGGGCAGGTCCTAACTATGGCTACACCTTC. The genes are TRBV6-1 and TRBJ1-2; a weak D match, TRBD1 (5 bases). The germline gives CDR1 MNHNS, CDR2 SASEGT. The V end lost 10 bases, the J end lost 0 bases, and 15 bases lay between the germline ends. The CDR3 spans 14 residues.

Comments on this clone: Additional DNA sequences in this sample encode the identical CDR3. The chain links TRBV28 to TRBJ2-7; 9 nucleotides match TRBD2. Germline V gene lookup returns CDR1 MDHEN and CDR2 SYDVKM. This CDR3 comprises 15 residues. The junction had 10 bases not matched to a gene; V was cut back by 6 bases and J by 4 bases. The CDR3 spells CASRETSGRLYEQYF. Here the CDR3 DNA reads TGTGCCAGCAGAGAGACTAGCGGAAGGCTATACGAGCAGTACTTC.

V and J are TRBV9 and TRBJ2-5, with 11 positions matching TRBD2. The germline V gene encodes CDR1 SGDLS and CDR2 YYNGEE. The CDR3 length is 14 residues. The trim removed 4 bases at V and 5 bases at J, leaving 4 bases unmatched. The DNA of the CDR3 is TGTGCCAGCAGCATGACTAGCGGGATTGAGACCCAGTACTTC. Residues: CASSMTSGIETQYF. The entire variable domain, with the rest obtained from reference TRBV9 and TRBJ2-5, is as follows: DSGVTQTPKHLITATGQRVTLRCSPRSGDLSVYWYQQSLDQGLQFLIQYYNGEERAKGNILERFSAQQFPDLHSELNLSSLELGDSALYFCASSMTSGIETQYFGPGTRLLVL.

The chain combines TRBV19 with TRBJ1-2, with TRBD1 identical over 9 bases. CDR1 and CDR2 (germline): LNHDA, SQIVND (reference sequence). Germline trimming cut 5 bases from V and 5 bases from J; bases unmatched to any gene: 12. This CDR3 contains 16 residues. Written as DNA, the CDR3 is TGTGCCAGTAGTCCCGAACCCACAGGGGGCTGGTATGGCTACACCTTC. This gives the protein CASSPEPTGGWYGYTF.

This chain joins TRBV9 and TRBJ2-1; TRBD2 matches 13 bases. The CDR3 has 16 amino acids. After removal of 4 bases from V and 7 bases from J, the junction contained 8 bases not matched to a gene. The germline V gene encodes CDR1 SGDLS and CDR2 YYNGEE. The CDR3 nucleotides are TGTGCCAGCAGCATGACCGGGACTAGCGGGGATAATGAGCAGTTCTTC. Its protein is CASSMTGTSGDNEQFF. Combining the CDR3 with reference TRBV9 and TRBJ2-1 gives the whole variable domain DSGVTQTPKHLITATGQRVTLRCSPRSGDLSVYWYQQSLDQGLQFLIQYYNGEERAKGNILERFSAQQFPDLHSELNLSSLELGDSALYFCASSMTGTSGDNEQFFGPGTRLTVL.

This rearrangement joins TRBV27 to TRBJ1-2, with D possibly TRBD1 on 5 matching bases. With 5 bases removed from V and 4 bases from J, the gap between germline ends came to 11 bases. From germline, CDR1 is MNHEY and CDR2 SMNVEV (reference sequence). The CDR3 runs to 13 residues. The CDR3: CASSGLGRYGYTF. The CDR3 nucleotides read TGTGCCAGCAGTGGATTGGGGCGCTATGGCTACACCTTC.

V gene TRBV6-5 combines with J gene TRBJ2-1; maybe TRBD1 (5 bases). CDR1 MNHEY and CDR2 SVGAGI come from the germline V gene. V was cut by 0 bases and J by 4 bases, with 13 bases left in between. This CDR3 has 16 amino acids. The CDR3 sequence: CASSYSVQGRYNEQFF. CDR3 in DNA: TGTGCCAGCAGTTACTCGGTCCAGGGCCGGTACAATGAGCAGTTCTTC.

For this clone: The junction and the germline gene differ at one end; a read error may be behind it. The chain joins TRBV7-7 to TRBJ2-7; either TRBD1 or TRBD2 may fit D (5 bases each). The CDR3 has 15 residues. Germline V gene sequence: CDR1 SSHAT, CDR2 FNYEAQ (reference sequence). CDR3 sequence: CASSLNPGPAYEQYF. The CDR3 nucleotides are TGTGCTAGCAGCTTGAATCCGGGACCCGCCTACGAGCAGTACTTC.

This clone came up once. This chain uses TRBV5-1 with TRBJ2-5; TRBD2 aligns across 13 bases. This CDR3 spans 16 amino acids. V trimming: 4 bases; J trimming: 4 bases; junction bases outside the gene matches: 7. Germline V gives CDR1 SGHRS, CDR2 YFSETQ. The CDR3 region is CASSLGLAGFGETQYF. The CDR3 coding sequence is TGCGCCAGCAGCCTGGGACTAGCGGGATTTGGAGAGACCCAGTACTTC.

The rearrangement joins TRBV6-5 to TRBJ2-7, with D possibly being TRBD1 (6 bases). Trimming stripped 2 bases from V and 5 bases from J, with 13 bases between. The germline V gene encodes CDR1 MNHEY and CDR2 SVGAGI. The CDR3 extends over 14 amino acids. In DNA, the CDR3 is TGTGCCAGCAGTTACGATCACAGGGCCGACGAGCAGTACTTC. Its translation is CASSYDHRADEQYF.

The chain employs TRBV28 and TRBJ2-5, with TRBD2 matching over 7 bases. Losses at the gene ends were 6 bases for V and 2 bases for J; bases not matched to a gene: 6. Germline V gene lookup returns CDR1 MDHEN and CDR2 SYDVKM. The CDR3 spans 14 residues. CDR3 in DNA: TGTGCCAGCAGCCCCAGCGGGAATCAAGAGACCCAGTACTTC. Translation: CASSPSGNQETQYF.

V gene TRBV19 combines with J gene TRBJ1-2; no reliable D call. Germline V gene data show CDR1 as LNHDA and CDR2 as SQIVND (reference sequence). The CDR3 has 16 residues. Trimming took 5 bases from V and 0 from J, leaving 16 bases between them. The CDR3 protein is CASSEPRGPANYGYTF. CDR3 DNA: TGTGCCAGTAGTGAACCACGCGGGCCAGCTAACTATGGCTACACCTTC.

There are a few counts of this clone. The V and J genes are TRBV7-8 and TRBJ1-1, with D hard to call. V dropped 1 base and J dropped 7 bases, with 10 bases sitting between them. In germline, CDR1 is SGHVS, CDR2 FQNEAQ. The CDR3 contains 13 residues. The CDR3 is CASSLDLGFEAFF. CDR3 nucleotides: TGTGCCAGCAGCTTAGATCTGGGTTTTGAAGCTTTCTTT.

CDR3 amino acids: CASSVEAGLDTIYF. The CDR3 coding sequence is TGTGCCAGCAGCGTAGAGGCAGGGTTGGACACCATATATTTT. V gene TRBV9 combines with J gene TRBJ1-3, with TRBD1 as a possible D gene (5 bases). CDR1 and CDR2 (germline): SGDLS, YYNGEE. The length of the CDR3 is 14 residues. V was trimmed by 0 bases and J by 8 bases, leaving 12 bases between them.

V is TRBV19 and J is TRBJ2-7; the D gene is possibly TRBD1 (6 bases). Germline CDR1 is LNHDA and CDR2 is SQIVND (reference sequence). Trimming shortened V by 1 base and J by 3 bases, and 19 bases separated the two germline ends. The CDR3 consists of 17 residues. The CDR3 DNA sequence: TGTGCCAGTAGTATAGGCCCTTTGAACAGGGTTGTCTACGAGCAGTACTTC. The encoded protein is CASSIGPLNRVVYEQYF.

The rearrangement joins TRBV27 to TRBJ2-7; perhaps TRBD2 as D (6 bases). The V gene lost 2 bases and the J gene lost 2 bases, with 13 bases spanning the gap. Per germline, CDR1 MNHEY and CDR2 SMNVEV (reference sequence). The CDR3 spans 15 residues. This CDR3 is CASSLGLSRAYEQYF. The CDR3 DNA reads TGTGCCAGCAGTTTAGGACTAAGCAGGGCCTACGAGCAGTACTTC.

This chain connects TRBV4-1 to TRBJ1-1; D is perhaps TRBD1 (6 bases). V was shortened by 2 bases and J by 4 bases, with 11 bases between the two germline ends. The CDR3 consists of 14 residues. Germline V gives CDR1 MGHRA, CDR2 YSYEKL. This CDR3 is CASSQSTGITEAFF. In DNA form, the CDR3 reads TGCGCCAGCAGCCAATCTACAGGGATCACTGAAGCTTTCTTT.

The chain is built from TRBV5-1 and TRBJ2-5, with D perhaps matching TRBD1 (5 bases). CDR3 length: 14 amino acids. Germline assignment: CDR1 SGHRS and CDR2 YFSETQ. V lost 0 bases to trimming and J lost 1 base, with 7 bases between them. DNA for the CDR3: TGCGCCAGCAGCTTGGTTGACAGCCAAGAGACCCAGTACTTC. Amino acids: CASSLVDSQETQYF.

V and J are TRBV5-4 and TRBJ1-2, with D uncertain. Deletions cut 4 bases from V and 4 bases from J, with 14 bases between. Germline CDR1 is SGHNT and CDR2 is YYREEE (reference sequence). This CDR3 is 14 amino acids long. In DNA, the CDR3 is TGTGCCAGCAGCGGCGAATTCGAAGCCTATGGCTACACCTTC. Its translation: CASSGEFEAYGYTF. Full variable domain (outside the CDR3, taken from reference TRBV5-4 and TRBJ1-2): ETGVTQSPTHLIKTRGQQVTLRCSSQSGHNTVSWYQQALGQGPQFIFQYYREEENGRGNFPPRFSGLQFPNYSSELNVNALELDDSALYLCASSGEFEAYGYTFGSGTRLTVV.

This clone turned up a few times. This chain connects TRBV7-9 to TRBJ2-7; TRBD2 aligns across 9 bases. The CDR3 contains 16 residues. V shed 4 bases and J 7 bases; nucleotides not matched to a gene: 14. Germline lookup yields CDR1 SEHNR and CDR2 FQNEAQ (reference sequence). CDR3 sequence reads: CASSSPYAGGPGEQYF. In DNA form, the CDR3 reads TGTGCCAGCAGCTCCCCTTACGCGGGAGGGCCGGGGGAGCAGTACTTC.

The chain is built from TRBV28 and TRBJ2-1; 12 nucleotides agree with TRBD1. V dropped 6 bases and J dropped 0; count of bases not matched to a gene: 18. This CDR3 contains 21 residues. CDR1 is MDHEN, CDR2 SYDVKM, per germline. This CDR3 is CASSKAMGQGAIGSSYNEQFF. The CDR3 nucleotides read TGTGCCAGCAGCAAAGCCATGGGACAGGGGGCCATAGGAAGCTCCTACAATGAGCAGTTCTTC.

The chain recombines TRBV9 with TRBJ2-1; D call uncertain. Germline assignment: CDR1 SGDLS and CDR2 YYNGEE. This CDR3 region has 15 residues. Trimming removed 0 bases at V and 4 bases at J, with 11 bases between. The CDR3 here is CASSVEGSGYNEQFF. CDR3 nucleotide sequence: TGTGCCAGCAGCGTAGAAGGGTCCGGTTACAATGAGCAGTTCTTC.

V gene TRBV9 combines with J gene TRBJ2-7, with 8 bases aligning to TRBD2. The length of the CDR3 is 15 residues. Germline V gives CDR1 SGDLS, CDR2 YYNGEE. Trimming removed 3 bases from V and 5 bases from J; junction bases left unmatched: 10. The DNA for the CDR3 is TGTGCCAGCAGCGCCAGAGGGACTAGAGGCGACGAGCAGTACTTC. This gives the protein CASSARGTRGDEQYF.

The chain is built from TRBV5-6 and TRBJ2-3; 7 nucleotides match TRBD2. CDR1 and CDR2 from the germline V gene are SGHDT and YYEEEE. The ends lost 3 bases at V and 5 bases at J; junction bases unmatched: 0. The CDR3 sequence is 12 residues long. As DNA, the CDR3 is TGTGCCAGCAGCTGGGGGGGAGATACGCAGTATTTT. This translates into CASSWGGDTQYF.

The CDR3 is CAIHSGLGETQYF. CDR3 DNA: TGTGCCATCCATAGCGGGCTAGGGGAGACCCAGTACTTC. The chain uses TRBV10-3 and TRBJ2-5; 7 bases match TRBD2. CDR1 is ENHRY and CDR2 is SYGVKD in the germline V gene. V shed 8 bases and J 5 bases; nucleotides not matched to a gene: 8. The CDR3 is 13 amino acids.

The chain links TRBV15 to TRBJ1-5, with TRBD1 matching 7 bases. J gave up 8 bases and V 3 bases, and 4 bases lay outside the gene matches. The length of the CDR3 is 13 residues. Germline-derived CDR1 and CDR2 are LNHNV and YYDKDF (reference sequence). In DNA, the CDR3 is TGTGCCACCAGCAGTAGACAGGGCGAGCCCCAGCATTTT. It encodes CATSSRQGEPQHF.

This chain connects TRBV5-1 to TRBJ2-5; 9 bases match TRBD1. The CDR3 sequence is 15 residues long. Germline trimming cut 4 bases from V and 7 bases from J; bases unmatched to any gene: 11. CDR1 is SGHRS, CDR2 YFSETQ, per germline. CDR3 nucleotides: TGCGCCAGCAGCATACAGGGGGCGAATGATGGGACCCAGTACTTC. Its protein is CASSIQGANDGTQYF.

This chain joins TRBV13 and TRBJ2-5; TRBD1 might be the D (5 bases). This CDR3 comprises 15 residues. Trimming removed 2 bases from V and 3 bases from J, with 13 bases in between. CDR1 and CDR2 from the germline V gene are PRHDT and FYEKMQ (reference sequence). CDR3 in DNA: TGTGCCAGCAGCTTACTGCAGGGAAGGGAAGAGACCCAGTACTTC. As protein: CASSLLQGREETQYF.

The chain has TRBV14 and TRBJ1-3, with D unresolved. CDR1 SGHDN and CDR2 FVKESK come from the germline V gene. V shed 4 bases and J shed 0 bases, with 13 bases lying between them. This CDR3 comprises 16 residues. In nucleotides, the CDR3 is TGTGCCAGCAGCCGAGAACCGGGATTCTCTGGAAACACCATATATTTT. Protein product: CASSREPGFSGNTIYF.

This clone was recorded a few times. The chain links TRBV2 to TRBJ2-1; the D gene could be TRBD1 or TRBD2 (6 bases each). The V end lost 3 bases, the J end lost 5 bases, and 11 bases lay between the germline ends. The length of the CDR3 is 14 residues. Germline V gene sequence: CDR1 SNHLY, CDR2 FYNNEI. In DNA form, the CDR3 reads TGTGCCAGCAGTGATGCGGGACAAAACAATGAGCAGTTCTTC. Translation gives CASSDAGQNNEQFF.